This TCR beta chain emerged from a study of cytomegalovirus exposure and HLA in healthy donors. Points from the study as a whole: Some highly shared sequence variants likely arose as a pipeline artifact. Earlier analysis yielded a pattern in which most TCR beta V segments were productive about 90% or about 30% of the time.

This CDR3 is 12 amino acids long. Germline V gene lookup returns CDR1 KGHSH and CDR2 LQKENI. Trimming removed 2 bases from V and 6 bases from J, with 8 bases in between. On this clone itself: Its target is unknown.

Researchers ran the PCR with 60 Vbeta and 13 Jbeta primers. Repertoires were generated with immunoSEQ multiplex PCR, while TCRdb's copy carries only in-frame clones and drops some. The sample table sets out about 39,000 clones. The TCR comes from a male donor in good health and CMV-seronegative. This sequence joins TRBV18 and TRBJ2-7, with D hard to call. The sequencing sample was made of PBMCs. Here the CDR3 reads CASSPSVGEQYF. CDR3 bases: TGTGCCAGCTCACCATCGGTCGGCGAGCAGTACTTC.